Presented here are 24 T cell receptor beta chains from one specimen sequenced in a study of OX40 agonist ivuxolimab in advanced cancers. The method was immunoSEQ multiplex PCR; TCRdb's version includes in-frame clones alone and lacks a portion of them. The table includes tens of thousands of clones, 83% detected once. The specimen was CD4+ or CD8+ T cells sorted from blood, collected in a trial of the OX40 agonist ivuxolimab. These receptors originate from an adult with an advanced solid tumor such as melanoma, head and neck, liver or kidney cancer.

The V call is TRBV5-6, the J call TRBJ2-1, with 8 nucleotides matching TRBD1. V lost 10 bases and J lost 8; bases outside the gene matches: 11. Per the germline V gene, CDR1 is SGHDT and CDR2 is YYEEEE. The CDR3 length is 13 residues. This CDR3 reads CAPKDRARDEQFF. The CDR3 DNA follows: TGTGCCCCGAAGGACAGGGCTCGTGATGAGCAGTTCTTC. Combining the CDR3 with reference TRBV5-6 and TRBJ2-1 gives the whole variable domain DAGVTQSPTHLIKTRGQQVTLRCSPKSGHDTVSWYQQALGQGPQFIFQYYEEEERQRGNFPDRFSGHQFPNYSSELNVNALLLGDSALYLCAPKDRARDEQFFGPGTRLTVL.

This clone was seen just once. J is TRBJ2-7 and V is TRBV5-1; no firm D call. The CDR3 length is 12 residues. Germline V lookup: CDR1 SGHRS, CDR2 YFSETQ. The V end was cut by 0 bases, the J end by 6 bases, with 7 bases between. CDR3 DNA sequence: TGCGCCAGCAGCTTGGCTGTAGGCGAGCAGTACTTC. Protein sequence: CASSLAVGEQYF.

CDR3 region: CASSPEGSYNEQFF. In DNA, the CDR3 is TGTGCCAGCTCACCGGAAGGATCTTACAATGAGCAGTTCTTC. The V and J genes are TRBV18 and TRBJ2-1, with no clear D. The CDR3 runs 14 residues. The V gene's germline CDR1 is KGHSH and CDR2 LQKENI. V was pared by 3 bases and J by 4 bases, with 10 bases between.

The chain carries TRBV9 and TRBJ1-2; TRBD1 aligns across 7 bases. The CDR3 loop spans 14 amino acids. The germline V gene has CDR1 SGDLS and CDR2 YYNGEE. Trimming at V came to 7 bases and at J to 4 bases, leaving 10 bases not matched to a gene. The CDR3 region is CASGRDSRFYGYTF. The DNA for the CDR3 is TGTGCCAGCGGGAGGGACAGCAGATTCTATGGCTACACCTTC. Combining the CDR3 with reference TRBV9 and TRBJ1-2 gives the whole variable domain DSGVTQTPKHLITATGQRVTLRCSPRSGDLSVYWYQQSLDQGLQFLIQYYNGEERAKGNILERFSAQQFPDLHSELNLSSLELGDSALYFCASGRDSRFYGYTFGSGTRLTVV.

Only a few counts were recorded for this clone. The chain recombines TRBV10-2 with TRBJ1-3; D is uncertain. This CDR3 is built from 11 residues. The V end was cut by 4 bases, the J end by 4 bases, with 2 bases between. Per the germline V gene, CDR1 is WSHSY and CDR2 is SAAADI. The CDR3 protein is CASSGGNTIYF. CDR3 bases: TGCGCCAGCAGTGGGGGAAACACCATATATTTT.

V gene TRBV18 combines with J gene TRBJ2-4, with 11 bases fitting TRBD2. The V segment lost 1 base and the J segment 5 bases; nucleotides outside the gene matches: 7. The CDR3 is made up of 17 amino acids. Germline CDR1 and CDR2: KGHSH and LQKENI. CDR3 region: CASSPRLAGGRQNIQYF. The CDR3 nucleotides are TGTGCCAGCTCACCACGGCTAGCGGGAGGAAGGCAAAACATTCAGTACTTC.

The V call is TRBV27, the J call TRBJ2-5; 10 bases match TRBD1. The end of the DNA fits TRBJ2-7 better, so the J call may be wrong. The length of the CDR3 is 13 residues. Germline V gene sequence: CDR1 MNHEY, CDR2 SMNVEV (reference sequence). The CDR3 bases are TGTGCCAGCTGGAGGACAGGGGGCTACGAGCAGTACTTC. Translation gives CASWRTGGYEQYF.

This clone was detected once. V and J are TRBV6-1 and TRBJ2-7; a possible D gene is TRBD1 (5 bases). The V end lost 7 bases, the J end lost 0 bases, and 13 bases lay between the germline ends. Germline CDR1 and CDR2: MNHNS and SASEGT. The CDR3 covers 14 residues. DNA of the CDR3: TGTGCCAGCACTATAATGACAGCCTCCTACGAGCAGTACTTC. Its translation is CASTIMTASYEQYF.

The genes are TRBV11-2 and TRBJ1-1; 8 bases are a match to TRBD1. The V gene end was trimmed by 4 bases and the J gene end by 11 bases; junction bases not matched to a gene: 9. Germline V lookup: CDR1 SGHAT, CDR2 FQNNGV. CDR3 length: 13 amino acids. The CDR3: CASSYSQGEVAFF. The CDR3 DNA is TGTGCCAGCAGCTATTCACAGGGGGAGGTTGCTTTCTTT.

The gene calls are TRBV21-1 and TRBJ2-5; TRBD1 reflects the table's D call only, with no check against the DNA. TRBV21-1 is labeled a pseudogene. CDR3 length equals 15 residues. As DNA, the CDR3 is TGTGCCAGCAGCAAATGGATGGGACAGGGTGAGACCCAGTACTTC. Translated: CASSKWMGQGETQYF.

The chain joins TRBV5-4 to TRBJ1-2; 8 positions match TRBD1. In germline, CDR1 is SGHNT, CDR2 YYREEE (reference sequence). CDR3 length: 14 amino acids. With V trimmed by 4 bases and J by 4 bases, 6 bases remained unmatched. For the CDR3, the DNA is TGTGCCAGCAGCCACCGAACAGGGGGCTATGGCTACACCTTC. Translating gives CASSHRTGGYGYTF.

DNA for the CDR3: TGTGCCTCCAAAACGGGTTCCCACACCGGGGAGCTGTTTTTT. Translating gives CASKTGSHTGELFF. The V and J genes are TRBV5-6 and TRBJ2-2; D is unresolved. Looked up from germline, CDR1 is SGHDT and CDR2 is YYEEEE. This CDR3 has 14 residues. V was shortened by 10 bases and J by 3 bases, with 16 bases between the two germline ends.

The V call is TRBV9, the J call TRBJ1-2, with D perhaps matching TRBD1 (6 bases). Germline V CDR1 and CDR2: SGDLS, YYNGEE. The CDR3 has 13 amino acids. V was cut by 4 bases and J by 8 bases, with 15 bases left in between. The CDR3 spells CASSPPTGMGYTF. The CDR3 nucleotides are TGTGCCAGCAGCCCACCGACAGGTATGGGCTACACCTTC. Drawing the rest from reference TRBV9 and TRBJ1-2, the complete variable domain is DSGVTQTPKHLITATGQRVTLRCSPRSGDLSVYWYQQSLDQGLQFLIQYYNGEERAKGNILERFSAQQFPDLHSELNLSSLELGDSALYFCASSPPTGMGYTFGSGTRLTVV.

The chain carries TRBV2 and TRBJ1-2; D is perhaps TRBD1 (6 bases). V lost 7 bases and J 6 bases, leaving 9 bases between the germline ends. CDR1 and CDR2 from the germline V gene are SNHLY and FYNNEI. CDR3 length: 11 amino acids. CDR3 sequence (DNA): TGTGCCAGCACACAGGGTAATGGCTACACCTTC. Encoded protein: CASTQGNGYTF.

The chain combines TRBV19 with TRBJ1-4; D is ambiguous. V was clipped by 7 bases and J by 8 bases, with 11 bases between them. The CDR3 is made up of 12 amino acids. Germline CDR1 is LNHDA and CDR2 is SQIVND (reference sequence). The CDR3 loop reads CASNFLGEKLFF. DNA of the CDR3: TGTGCCAGTAACTTCCTCGGGGAAAAACTGTTTTTT.

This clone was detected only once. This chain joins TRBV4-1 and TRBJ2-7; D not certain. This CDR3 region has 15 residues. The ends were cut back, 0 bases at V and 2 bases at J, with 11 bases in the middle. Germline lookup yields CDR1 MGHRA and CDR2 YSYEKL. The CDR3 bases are TGCGCCAGCAGCCAAGAAGGACCTGGGCCCTACGAGCAGTACTTC. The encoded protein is CASSQEGPGPYEQYF.

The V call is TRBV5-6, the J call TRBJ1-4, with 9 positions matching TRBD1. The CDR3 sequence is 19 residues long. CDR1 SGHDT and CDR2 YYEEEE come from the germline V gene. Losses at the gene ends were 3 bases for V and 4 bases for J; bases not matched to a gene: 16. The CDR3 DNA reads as TGTGCCAGCAGCTGGGCCCGGGACAGGGCAAAGTGGGGTAATGAAAAACTGTTTTTT. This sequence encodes CASSWARDRAKWGNEKLFF.

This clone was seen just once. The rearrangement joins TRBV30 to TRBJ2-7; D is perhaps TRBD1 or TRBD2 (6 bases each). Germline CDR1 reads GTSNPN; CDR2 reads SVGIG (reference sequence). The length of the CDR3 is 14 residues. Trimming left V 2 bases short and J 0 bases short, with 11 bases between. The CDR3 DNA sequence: TGTGCCTGGAGTCTAAAGGGGGGCTCCTACGAGCAGTACTTC. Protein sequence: CAWSLKGGSYEQYF.

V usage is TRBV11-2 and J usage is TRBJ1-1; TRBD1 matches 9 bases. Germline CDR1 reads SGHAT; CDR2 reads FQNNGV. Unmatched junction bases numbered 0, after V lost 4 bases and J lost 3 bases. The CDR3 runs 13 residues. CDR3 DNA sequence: TGTGCCAGCAGCTGGGACAGGGACACTGAAGCTTTCTTT. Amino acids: CASSWDRDTEAFF. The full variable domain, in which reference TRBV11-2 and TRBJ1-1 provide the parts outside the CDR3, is EAGVAQSPRYKIIEKRQSVAFWCNPISGHATLYWYQQILGQGPKLLIQFQNNGVVDDSQLPKDRFSAERLKGVDSTLKIQPAKLEDSAVYLCASSWDRDTEAFFGQGTRLTVV.

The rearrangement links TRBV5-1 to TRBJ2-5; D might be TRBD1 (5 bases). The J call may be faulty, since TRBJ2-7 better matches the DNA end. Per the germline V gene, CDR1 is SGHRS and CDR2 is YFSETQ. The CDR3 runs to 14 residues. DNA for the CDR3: TGCGCCAGCAGGGGGCACAGGAATTCCTACGAGCAGTACTTC. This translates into CASRGHRNSYEQYF.

CDR3: CASSVDTALQGEQFF. The CDR3 DNA reads TGTGCCAGCAGCGTAGACACAGCTCTTCAGGGAGAGCAGTTCTTC. This chain joins TRBV9 and TRBJ2-1; D is possibly TRBD1 (5 bases). Trimming took off 0 bases at V and 10 bases at J, with 17 bases between the two ends. Germline assignment: CDR1 SGDLS and CDR2 YYNGEE. This CDR3 region has 15 residues.

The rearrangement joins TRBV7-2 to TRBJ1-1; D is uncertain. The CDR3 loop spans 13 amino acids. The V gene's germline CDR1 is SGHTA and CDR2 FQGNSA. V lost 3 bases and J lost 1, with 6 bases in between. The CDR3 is CASSLGRNTEAFF. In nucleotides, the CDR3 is TGTGCCAGCAGCTTGGGCCGGAACACTGAAGCTTTCTTT.

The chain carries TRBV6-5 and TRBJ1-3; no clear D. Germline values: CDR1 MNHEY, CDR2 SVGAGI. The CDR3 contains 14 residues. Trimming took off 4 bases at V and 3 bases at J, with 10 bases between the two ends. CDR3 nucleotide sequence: TGTGCCAGCAGTTCGTGGGAGGGTGGAAACACCATATATTTT. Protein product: CASSSWEGGNTIYF.

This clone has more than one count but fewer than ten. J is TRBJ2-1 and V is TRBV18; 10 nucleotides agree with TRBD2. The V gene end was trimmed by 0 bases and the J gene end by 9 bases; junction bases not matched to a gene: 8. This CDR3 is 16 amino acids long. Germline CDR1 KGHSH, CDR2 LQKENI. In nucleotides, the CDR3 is TGTGCCAGCTCACCACCGGGCACTAGCGGGAAGGGTGAGCAGTTCTTC. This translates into CASSPPGTSGKGEQFF.